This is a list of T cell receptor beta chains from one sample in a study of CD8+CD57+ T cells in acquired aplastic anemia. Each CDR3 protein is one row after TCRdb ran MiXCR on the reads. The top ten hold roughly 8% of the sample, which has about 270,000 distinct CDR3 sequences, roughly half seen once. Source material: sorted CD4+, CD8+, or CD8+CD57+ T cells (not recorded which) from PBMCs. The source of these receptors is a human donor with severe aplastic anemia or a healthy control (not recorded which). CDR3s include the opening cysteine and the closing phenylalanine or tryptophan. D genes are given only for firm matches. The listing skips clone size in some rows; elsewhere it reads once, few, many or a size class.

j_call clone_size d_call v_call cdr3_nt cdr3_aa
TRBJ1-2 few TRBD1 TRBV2 TGTGCCAGCAGTGTGTCGGGACAGGGACGCCTGGGCTACACCTTC CASSVSGQGRLGYTF
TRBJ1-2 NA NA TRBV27 TGTGCCAGCAGTTTTGCAGGGTCTAACTATGGCTACACCTTC CASSFAGSNYGYTF
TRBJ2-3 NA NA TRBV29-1 TGCAGCACGCTCGAGACAGATACGCAGTATTTT CSTLETDTQYF
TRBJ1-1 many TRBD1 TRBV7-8 TGTGCCAGCAGCTTGACAGGGGGCGATTGGACTGAAGCTTTCTTT CASSLTGGDWTEAFF
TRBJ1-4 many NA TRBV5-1 TGCGCCAGCAGCCTGGACATGTCTAATGAAAAACTGTTTTTT CASSLDMSNEKLFF
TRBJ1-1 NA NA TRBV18 TGTGCCAGCTCAGGGAAATCGAACACTGAAGCTTTCTTT CASSGKSNTEAFF
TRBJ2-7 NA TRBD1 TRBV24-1 TGTGCCACCAGTGTACAGGGGGCCTCCTCCTACGAGCAGTACTTC CATSVQGASSYEQYF
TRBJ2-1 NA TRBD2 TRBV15 TGTGCCACCAGCAGCGTAGGGCTAGCGGACTACAATGAGCAGTTCTTC CATSSVGLADYNEQFF
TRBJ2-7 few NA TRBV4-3 TGCGCCAGCAGCCGCCCCGGCGGGAACTCCTACGAGCAGTACTTC CASSRPGGNSYEQYF
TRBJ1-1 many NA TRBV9 TGTGCCAGCAGCGGTTCGCCGGGCGGGCACACTGAAGCTTTCTTT CASSGSPGGHTEAFF
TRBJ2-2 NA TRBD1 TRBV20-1 TGCAGTGCTAACTTCCCAGGGGGTCTTCGGGAGCTGTTTTTT CSANFPGGLRELFF
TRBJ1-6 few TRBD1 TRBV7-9 TGTGCCAGCAGCGCTGGGACAGGGTTAAGTTCACCCCTCCACTTT CASSAGTGLSSPLHF
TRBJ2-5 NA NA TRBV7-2 TGTGCCAGCAGCTTAGTGCCGCGACAAGAGACCCAGTACTTC CASSLVPRQETQYF
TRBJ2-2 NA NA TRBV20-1 TGCAGTGCTAGAAGTTTTCGGGGAAACTCTGGGGAGCTGTTTTTT CSARSFRGNSGELFF
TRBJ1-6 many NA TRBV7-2 TGTGCCAGCGTTGAGGGGGGATATTCACCCCTCCACTTT CASVEGGYSPLHF
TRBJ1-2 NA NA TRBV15 TGTACCACCAGCAGAGAAACCATTAATAACTATGGCTACACCTTC CTTSRETINNYGYTF